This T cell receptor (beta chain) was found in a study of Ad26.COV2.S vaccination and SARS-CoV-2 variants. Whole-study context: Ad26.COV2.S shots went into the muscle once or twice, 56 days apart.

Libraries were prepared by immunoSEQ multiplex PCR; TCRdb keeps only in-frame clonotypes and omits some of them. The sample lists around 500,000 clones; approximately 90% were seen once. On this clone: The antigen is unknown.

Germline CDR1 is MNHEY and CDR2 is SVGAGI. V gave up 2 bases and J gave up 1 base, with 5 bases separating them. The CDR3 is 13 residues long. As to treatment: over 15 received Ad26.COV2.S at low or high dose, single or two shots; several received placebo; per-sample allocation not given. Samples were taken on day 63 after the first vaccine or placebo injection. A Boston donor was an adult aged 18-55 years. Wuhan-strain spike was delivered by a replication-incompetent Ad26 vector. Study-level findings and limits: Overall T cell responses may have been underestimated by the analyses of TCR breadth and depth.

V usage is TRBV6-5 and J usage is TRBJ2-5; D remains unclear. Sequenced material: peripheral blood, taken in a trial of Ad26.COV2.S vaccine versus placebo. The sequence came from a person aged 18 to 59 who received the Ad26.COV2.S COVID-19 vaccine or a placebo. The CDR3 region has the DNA TGTGCCAGCAGTTACACACTCCAAGAGACCCAGTACTTC. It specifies CASSYTLQETQYF.